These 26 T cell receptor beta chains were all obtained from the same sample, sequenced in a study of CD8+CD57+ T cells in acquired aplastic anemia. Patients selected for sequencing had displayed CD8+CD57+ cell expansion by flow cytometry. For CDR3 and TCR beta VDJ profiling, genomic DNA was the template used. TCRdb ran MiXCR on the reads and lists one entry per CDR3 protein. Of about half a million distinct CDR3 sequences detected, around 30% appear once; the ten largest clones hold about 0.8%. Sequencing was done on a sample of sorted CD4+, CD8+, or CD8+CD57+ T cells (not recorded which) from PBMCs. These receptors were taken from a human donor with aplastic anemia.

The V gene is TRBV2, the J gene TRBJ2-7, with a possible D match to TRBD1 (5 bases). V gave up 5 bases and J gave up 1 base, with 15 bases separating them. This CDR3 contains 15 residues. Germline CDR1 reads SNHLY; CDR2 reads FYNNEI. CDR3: CASSSVQGTSYEQYF. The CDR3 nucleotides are TGTGCCAGCAGTTCGGTTCAGGGAACATCCTACGAGCAGTACTTC.

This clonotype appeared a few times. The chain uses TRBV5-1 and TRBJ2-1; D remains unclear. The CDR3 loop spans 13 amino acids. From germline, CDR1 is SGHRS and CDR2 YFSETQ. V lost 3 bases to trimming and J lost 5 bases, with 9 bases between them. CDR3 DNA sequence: TGCGCCAGCAGCTGGGCCCCAGACAATGAGCAGTTCTTC. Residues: CASSWAPDNEQFF.

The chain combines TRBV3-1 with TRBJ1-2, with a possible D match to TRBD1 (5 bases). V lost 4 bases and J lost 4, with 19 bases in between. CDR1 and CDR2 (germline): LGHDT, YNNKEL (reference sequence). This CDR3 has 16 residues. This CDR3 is CASSRKGSQGFYGYTF. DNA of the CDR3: TGTGCCAGCAGCCGGAAGGGGTCTCAGGGTTTCTATGGCTACACCTTC.

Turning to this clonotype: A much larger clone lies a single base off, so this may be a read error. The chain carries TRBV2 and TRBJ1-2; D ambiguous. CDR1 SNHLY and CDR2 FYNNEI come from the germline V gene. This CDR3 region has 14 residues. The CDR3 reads CASSLRRPSYGYAF. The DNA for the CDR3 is TGTGCCAGCAGCTTACGCCGACCCTCCTATGGCTACGCCTTC.

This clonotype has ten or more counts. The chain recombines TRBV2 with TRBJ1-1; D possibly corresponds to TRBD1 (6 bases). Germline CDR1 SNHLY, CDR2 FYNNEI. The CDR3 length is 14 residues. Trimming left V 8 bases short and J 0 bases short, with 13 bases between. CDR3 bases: TGTGCCAGCTACCAACAGGGACTGAACACTGAAGCTTTCTTT. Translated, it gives CASYQQGLNTEAFF.

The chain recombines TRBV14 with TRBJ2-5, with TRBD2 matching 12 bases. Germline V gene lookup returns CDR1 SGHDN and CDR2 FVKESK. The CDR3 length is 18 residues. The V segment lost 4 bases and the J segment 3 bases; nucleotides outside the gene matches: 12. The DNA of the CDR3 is TGTGCCAGCAGCCCAAAGCTCGCCCGGACTAGCGGGAAAGAGACCCAGTACTTC. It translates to CASSPKLARTSGKETQYF.

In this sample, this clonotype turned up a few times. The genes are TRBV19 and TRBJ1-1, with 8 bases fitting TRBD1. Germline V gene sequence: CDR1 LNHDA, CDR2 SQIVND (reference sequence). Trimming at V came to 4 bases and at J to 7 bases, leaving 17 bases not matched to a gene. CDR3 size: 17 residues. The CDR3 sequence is CASSSPWDRLAKFEAFF. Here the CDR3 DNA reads TGTGCCAGTAGTAGCCCATGGGACAGGTTGGCCAAGTTTGAAGCTTTCTTT.

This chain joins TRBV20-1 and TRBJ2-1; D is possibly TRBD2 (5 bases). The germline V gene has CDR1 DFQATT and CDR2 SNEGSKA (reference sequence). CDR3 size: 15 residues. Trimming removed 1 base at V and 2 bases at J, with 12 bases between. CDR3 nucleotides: TGCAGTGCTAGAGTCCCGGGAAGGGCCTACAATGAGCAGTTCTTC. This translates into CSARVPGRAYNEQFF.

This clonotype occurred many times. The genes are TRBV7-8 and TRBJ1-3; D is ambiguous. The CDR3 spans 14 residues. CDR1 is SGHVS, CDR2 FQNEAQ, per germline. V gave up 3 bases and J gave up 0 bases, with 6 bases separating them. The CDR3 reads CASSFSDSGNTIYF. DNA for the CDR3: TGTGCCAGCAGCTTTTCAGACTCTGGAAACACCATATATTTT.

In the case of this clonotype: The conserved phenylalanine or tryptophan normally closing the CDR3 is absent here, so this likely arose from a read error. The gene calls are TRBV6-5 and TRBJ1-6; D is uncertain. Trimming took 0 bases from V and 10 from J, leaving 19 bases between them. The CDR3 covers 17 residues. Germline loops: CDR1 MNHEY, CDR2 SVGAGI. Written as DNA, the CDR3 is TGTGCCAGCAGTTACTCACCGACCGCTGCGTTATTATCACCCCTCCACCTT. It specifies CASSYSPTAALLSPLHL.

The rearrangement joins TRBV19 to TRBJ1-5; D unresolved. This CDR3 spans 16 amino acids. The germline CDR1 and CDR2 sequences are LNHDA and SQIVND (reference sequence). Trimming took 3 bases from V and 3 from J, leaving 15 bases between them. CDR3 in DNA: TGTGCCAGTAGTATTATGGGCTCCCGCAACAATCAGCCCCAGCATTTT. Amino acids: CASSIMGSRNNQPQHF.

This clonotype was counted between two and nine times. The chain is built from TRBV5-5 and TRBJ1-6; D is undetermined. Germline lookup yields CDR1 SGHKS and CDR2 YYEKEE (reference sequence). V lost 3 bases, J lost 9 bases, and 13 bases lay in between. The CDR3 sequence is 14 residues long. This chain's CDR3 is CASSYRAESSPLHF. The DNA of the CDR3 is TGTGCCAGCAGCTACCGGGCCGAAAGTTCACCCCTCCACTTT.

CDR3 in DNA: TGTGCCAGCAGTGAAGGACAGGGGGTCGACGAGCAGTACTTC. Encoded protein: CASSEGQGVDEQYF. This chain uses TRBV25-1 with TRBJ2-7, with 10 bases lining up with TRBD1. V was pared by 2 bases and J by 5 bases, with 3 bases of the junction left unmatched. Germline V lookup: CDR1 MGHDK, CDR2 SYGVNS. The CDR3 is 14 amino acids.

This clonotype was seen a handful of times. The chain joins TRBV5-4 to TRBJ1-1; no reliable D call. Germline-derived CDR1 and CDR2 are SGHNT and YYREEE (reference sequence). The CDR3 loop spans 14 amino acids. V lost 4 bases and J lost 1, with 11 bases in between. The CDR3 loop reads CASSGVRRNTEAFF. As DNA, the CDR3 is TGTGCCAGCAGCGGGGTGAGGAGGAACACTGAAGCTTTCTTT.

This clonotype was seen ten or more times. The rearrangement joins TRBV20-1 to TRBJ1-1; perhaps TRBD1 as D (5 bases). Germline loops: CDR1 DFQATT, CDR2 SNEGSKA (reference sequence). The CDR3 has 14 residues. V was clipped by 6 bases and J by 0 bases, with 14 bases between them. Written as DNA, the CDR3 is TGCAGTGCGAAGCCTGGACACATGAACACTGAAGCTTTCTTT. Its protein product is CSAKPGHMNTEAFF.

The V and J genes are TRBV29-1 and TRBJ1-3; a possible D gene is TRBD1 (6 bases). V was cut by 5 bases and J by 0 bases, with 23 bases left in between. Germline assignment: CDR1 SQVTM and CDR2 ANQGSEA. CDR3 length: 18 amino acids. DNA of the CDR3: TGCAGCGTTCGATATAATATTGGACAGCCAGACTCTGGAAACACCATATATTTT. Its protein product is CSVRYNIGQPDSGNTIYF.

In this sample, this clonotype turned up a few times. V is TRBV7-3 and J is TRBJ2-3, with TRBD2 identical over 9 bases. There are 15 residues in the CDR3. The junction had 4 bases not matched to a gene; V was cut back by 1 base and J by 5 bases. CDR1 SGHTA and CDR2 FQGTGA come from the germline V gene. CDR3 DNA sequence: TGTGCCAGCAGCTTAATTGCTAGCGGGAAAGATACGCAGTATTTT. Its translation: CASSLIASGKDTQYF.

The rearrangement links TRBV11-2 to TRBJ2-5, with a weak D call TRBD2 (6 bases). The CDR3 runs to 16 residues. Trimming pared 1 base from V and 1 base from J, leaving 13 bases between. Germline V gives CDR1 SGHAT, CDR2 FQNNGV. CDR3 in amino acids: CASSLGRLASQETQYF. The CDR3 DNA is TGTGCCAGCAGCTTAGGTCGGCTAGCGAGCCAAGAGACCCAGTACTTC.

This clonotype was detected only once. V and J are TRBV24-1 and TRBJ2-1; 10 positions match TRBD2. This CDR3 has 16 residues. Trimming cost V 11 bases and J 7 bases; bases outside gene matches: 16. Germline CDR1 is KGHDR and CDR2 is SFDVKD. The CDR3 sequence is CASSAPGSSGSNEQFF. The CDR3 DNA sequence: TGTGCCAGCAGCGCCCCCGGGTCTAGCGGGAGTAATGAGCAGTTCTTC.

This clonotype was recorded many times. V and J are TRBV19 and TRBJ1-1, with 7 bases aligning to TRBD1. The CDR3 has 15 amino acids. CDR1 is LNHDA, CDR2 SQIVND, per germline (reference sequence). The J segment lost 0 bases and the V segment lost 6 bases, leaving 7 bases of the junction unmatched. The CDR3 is CASSGTASLNTEAFF. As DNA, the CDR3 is TGTGCCAGTAGCGGGACAGCGAGCCTGAACACTGAAGCTTTCTTT.

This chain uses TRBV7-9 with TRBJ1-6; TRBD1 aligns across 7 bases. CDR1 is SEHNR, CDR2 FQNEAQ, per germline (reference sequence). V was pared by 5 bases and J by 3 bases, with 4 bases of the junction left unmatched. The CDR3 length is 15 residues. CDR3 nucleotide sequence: TGTGCCAGCAGCGATCCAGGGGGCTATAATTCACCCCTCCACTTT. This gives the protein CASSDPGGYNSPLHF.

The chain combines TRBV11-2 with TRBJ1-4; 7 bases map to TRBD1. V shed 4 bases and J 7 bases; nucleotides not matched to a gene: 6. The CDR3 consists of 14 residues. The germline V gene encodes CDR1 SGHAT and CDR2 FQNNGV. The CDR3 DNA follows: TGTGCCAGCAGCTCGACAGGGTCTGGTGAAAAACTGTTTTTT. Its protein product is CASSSTGSGEKLFF.

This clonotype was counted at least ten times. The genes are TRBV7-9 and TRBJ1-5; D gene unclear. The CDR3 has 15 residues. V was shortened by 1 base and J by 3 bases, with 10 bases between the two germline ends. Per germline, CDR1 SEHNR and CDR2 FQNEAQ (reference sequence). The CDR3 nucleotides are TGTGCCAGCAGCTTAGACGGACGGGTCAATCAGCCCCAGCATTTT. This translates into CASSLDGRVNQPQHF.

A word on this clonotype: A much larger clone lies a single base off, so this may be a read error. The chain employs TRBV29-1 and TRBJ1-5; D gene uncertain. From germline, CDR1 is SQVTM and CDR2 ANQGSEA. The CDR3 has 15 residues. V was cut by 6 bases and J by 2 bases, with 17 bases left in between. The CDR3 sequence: CSVPLGGNRNQPQHF. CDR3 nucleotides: TGCAGCGTCCCCTTGGGAGGGAATCGCAATCAGCCCCAGCATTTT.

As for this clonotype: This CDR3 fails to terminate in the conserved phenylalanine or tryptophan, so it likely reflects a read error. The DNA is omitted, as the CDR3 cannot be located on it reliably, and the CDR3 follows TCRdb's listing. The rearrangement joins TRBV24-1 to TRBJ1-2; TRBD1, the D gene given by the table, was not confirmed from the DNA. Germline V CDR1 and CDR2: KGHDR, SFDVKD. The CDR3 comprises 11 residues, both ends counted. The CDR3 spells CASSDREGYAL.

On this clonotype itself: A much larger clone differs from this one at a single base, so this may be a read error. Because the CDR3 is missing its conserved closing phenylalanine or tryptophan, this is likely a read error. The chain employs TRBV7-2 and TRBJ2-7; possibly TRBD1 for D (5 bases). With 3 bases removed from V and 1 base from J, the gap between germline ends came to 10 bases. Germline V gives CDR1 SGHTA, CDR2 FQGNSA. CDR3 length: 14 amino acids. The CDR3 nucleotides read TGTGCCAGCAGCTTGGACATCTATTCCTACGAGCAGTACCTC. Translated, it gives CASSLDIYSYEQYL.